The 13 T cell receptor beta chains below were found in one sample sequenced in a study of T cells in Graves' hyperthyroidism and ophthalmopathy (dated by TCRdb to about 2019). Libraries were built with multiplex PCR. The sample was run on an Illumina HiSeq 2000. TCR beta CDR3 regions were amplified from RNA transcripts. The first round of RT-PCR for the TCR CDR3 was performed with the HTBI primer set and the Qiagen OneStep RT-PCR kit. TCRdb handled the public reads itself, with Q25 trimming in fastp and clone calling in MiXCR, and kept productive beta chains. Duplicate CDR3 protein sequences are folded into a single record with the most common DNA and genes. This sample is represented by about 320,000 distinct CDR3 sequences; 16% of them were singletons. Of the sample, around 33% is held by the ten largest clones. The sample consisted of blood. The receptors were sampled from a man aged 30 to 45 with Graves' hyperthyroidism.

The sample holds many counts of this clonotype. The J gene is TRBJ1-2, the V gene TRBV20-1; a weak D match, TRBD1 (5 bases). CDR1 is DFQATT, CDR2 SNEGSKA, per germline (reference sequence). V dropped 1 base and J dropped 8 bases, with 17 bases sitting between them. The CDR3 totals 14 residues. The CDR3 loop reads CSARGDAGGGGYTF. The CDR3, as DNA: TGCAGTGCTAGAGGGGACGCAGGAGGAGGGGGCTACACCTTC.

This clonotype was counted ten times or more. The rearrangement links TRBV6-1 to TRBJ2-5; no clear D gene. V lost 8 bases and J lost 1, with 11 bases in between. This CDR3 region has 13 residues. The germline gives CDR1 MNHNS, CDR2 SASEGT. CDR3 coding DNA: TGTGCCAGCGAAGGAACAGCCCAAGAGACCCAGTACTTC. Translating gives CASEGTAQETQYF.

With regard to this clonotype: A much more abundant neighbour one base away suggests this may be a read error. The chain employs TRBV20-1 and TRBJ2-7; no definite D call. This CDR3 has 12 residues. CDR1 is DFQATT, CDR2 SNEGSKA, per germline (reference sequence). For the CDR3, the DNA is TGCAGTGCTAGACCGGATAGCTACGAGCCGTACTTC. Translating gives CSARPDSYEPYF.

This clonotype was seen many times. CDR3 sequence reads: CASSLSPSDQETQYF. As DNA, the CDR3 is TGTGCCAGCAGCTTATCGCCCAGCGATCAAGAGACCCAGTACTTC. This chain links TRBV7-3 with TRBJ2-5; D not resolved. The CDR3 totals 15 residues. The ends were cut back, 2 bases at V and 2 bases at J, with 12 bases in the middle. Germline loops: CDR1 SGHTA, CDR2 FQGTGA.

V gene TRBV5-4 combines with J gene TRBJ1-2; 10 positions agree with TRBD1. V shed 3 bases, J shed 1 base, and the junction held 12 bases outside the gene matches. Germline CDR1 and CDR2: SGHNT and YYREEE (reference sequence). This CDR3 is built from 18 residues. The CDR3 sequence: CASSSGTGAIVFNYGYTF. In DNA form, the CDR3 reads TGTGCCAGCAGCTCCGGGACAGGGGCCATCGTTTTTAACTATGGCTACACCTTC. The full variable domain, with the rest looked up from reference TRBV5-4 and TRBJ1-2, is ETGVTQSPTHLIKTRGQQVTLRCSSQSGHNTVSWYQQALGQGPQFIFQYYREEENGRGNFPPRFSGLQFPNYSSELNVNALELDDSALYLCASSSGTGAIVFNYGYTFGSGTRLTVV.

This clonotype was seen repeatedly, ten times or more. The chain uses TRBV13 and TRBJ2-3; 10 bases align to TRBD2. J lost 2 bases, V lost 3 bases, and 5 bases had no gene match. From germline, CDR1 is PRHDT and CDR2 FYEKMQ (reference sequence). The CDR3 runs to 16 residues. Here the CDR3 DNA reads TGTGCCAGCAGCTTCCGGACTAGCGGTACCACAGATACGCAGTATTTT. It specifies CASSFRTSGTTDTQYF. The full variable domain, its missing parts supplied by reference TRBV13 and TRBJ2-3, is AAGVIQSPRHLIKEKRETATLKCYPIPRHDTVYWYQQGPGQDPQFLISFYEKMQSDKGSIPDRFSAQQFSDYHSELNMSSLELGDSALYFCASSFRTSGTTDTQYFGPGTRLTVL.

The chain uses TRBV6-2 or TRBV6-3 and TRBJ2-3; 7 bases agree with TRBD1. This CDR3 is built from 15 residues. CDR1 is MNHEY and CDR2 is SVGEGT in the germline V gene. Trimming took 6 bases from V and 3 from J; bases not matched to a gene: 9. The CDR3 spells CASRYDRERTDTQYF. CDR3 DNA: TGTGCCAGCAGATACGACAGGGAAAGGACAGATACGCAGTATTTT.

This clonotype was detected a few times. The gene calls are TRBV4-1 and TRBJ2-5, with 10 bases fitting TRBD1. Germline CDR1 is MGHRA and CDR2 is YSYEKL. The junction had 5 bases not matched to a gene; V was cut back by 3 bases and J by 4 bases. CDR3 length equals 15 residues. CDR3 protein: CASSQADRGLETQYF. CDR3 nucleotide sequence: TGCGCCAGCAGCCAGGCTGACAGGGGGCTAGAGACCCAGTACTTC.

This clonotype was seen repeatedly, ten times or more. V and J are TRBV11-2 and TRBJ2-3, with 9 bases lining up with TRBD2. CDR1 and CDR2 (germline): SGHAT, FQNNGV. V dropped 3 bases and J dropped 4; count of bases not matched to a gene: 8. The length of the CDR3 is 16 residues. The CDR3 DNA reads TGTGCCAGCAGCTTTCTGACTAGCGGAGTCCCAGATACGCAGTATTTT. Protein: CASSFLTSGVPDTQYF.

This clonotype was recorded at least ten times. This rearrangement joins TRBV27 to TRBJ2-5, with 10 nucleotides matching TRBD2. CDR1 MNHEY and CDR2 SMNVEV come from the germline V gene (reference sequence). The length of the CDR3 is 15 residues. J lost 5 bases, V lost 4 bases, and 7 bases had no gene match. The CDR3 DNA reads as TGTGCCAGCAGTTACTCTAGCGGGAGTTGGGAGACCCAGTACTTC. Protein product: CASSYSSGSWETQYF.

This clonotype was found many times. The CDR3 DNA sequence: TGTGCCAGCAGTGACCGACTGACCACGAGCAATCAGCCCCAGCATTTT. Protein product: CASSDRLTTSNQPQHF. V and J are TRBV6-1 and TRBJ1-5; no reliable D call. Per the germline V gene, CDR1 is MNHNS and CDR2 is SASEGT. CDR3 size: 16 residues. V dropped 3 bases and J dropped 1 base, with 13 bases sitting between them.

The chain is built from TRBV2 and TRBJ1-2, with TRBD1 matching over 7 bases. J was trimmed by 5 bases and V by 7 bases; bases with no gene match: 7. This CDR3 region has 13 residues. Germline V gene lookup returns CDR1 SNHLY and CDR2 FYNNEI. Here the CDR3 reads CASILGQEYGYTF. CDR3 nucleotides: TGTGCCAGCATCCTAGGACAGGAATATGGCTACACCTTC.

This clonotype was found many times. The CDR3 nucleotides are TGCGCCAGCAGCGTACAAGGACAGGGAGCTTTCTTT. This sequence encodes CASSVQGQGAFF. The chain recombines TRBV5-1 with TRBJ1-1; 8 nucleotides agree with TRBD1. Per germline, CDR1 SGHRS and CDR2 YFSETQ. The CDR3 covers 12 residues. The ends lost 4 bases at V and 10 bases at J; junction bases unmatched: 6.